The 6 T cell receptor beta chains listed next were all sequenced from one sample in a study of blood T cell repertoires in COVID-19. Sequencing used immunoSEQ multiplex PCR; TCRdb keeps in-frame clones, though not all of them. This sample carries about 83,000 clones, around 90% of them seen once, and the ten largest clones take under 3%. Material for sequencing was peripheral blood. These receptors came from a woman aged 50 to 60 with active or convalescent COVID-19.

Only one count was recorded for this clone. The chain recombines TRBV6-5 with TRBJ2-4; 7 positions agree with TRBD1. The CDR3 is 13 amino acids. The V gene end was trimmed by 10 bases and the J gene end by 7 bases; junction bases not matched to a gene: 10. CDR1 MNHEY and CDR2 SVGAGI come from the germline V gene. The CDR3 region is CATSTGVGNIQYF. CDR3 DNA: TGTGCCACCTCAACAGGGGTTGGGAACATTCAGTACTTC.

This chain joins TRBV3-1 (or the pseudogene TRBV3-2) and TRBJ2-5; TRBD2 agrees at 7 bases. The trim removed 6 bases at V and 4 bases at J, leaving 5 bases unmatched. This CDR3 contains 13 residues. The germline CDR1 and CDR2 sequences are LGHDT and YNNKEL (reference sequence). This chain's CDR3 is CASSLAATETQYF. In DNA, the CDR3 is TGTGCCAGCAGTCTAGCGGCTACAGAGACCCAGTACTTC.

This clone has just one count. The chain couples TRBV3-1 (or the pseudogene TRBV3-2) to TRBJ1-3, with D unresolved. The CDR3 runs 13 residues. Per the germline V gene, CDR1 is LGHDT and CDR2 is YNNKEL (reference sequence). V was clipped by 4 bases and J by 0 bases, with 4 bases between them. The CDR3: CASSLYSGNTIYF. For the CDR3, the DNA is TGTGCCAGCAGCCTCTACTCTGGAAACACCATATATTTT.

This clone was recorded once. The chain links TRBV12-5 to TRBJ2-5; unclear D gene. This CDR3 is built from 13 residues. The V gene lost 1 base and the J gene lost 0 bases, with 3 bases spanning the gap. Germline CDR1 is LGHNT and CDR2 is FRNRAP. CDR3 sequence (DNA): TGTGCTAGTGGTTTGGCGTACCAAGAGACCCAGTACTTC. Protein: CASGLAYQETQYF.

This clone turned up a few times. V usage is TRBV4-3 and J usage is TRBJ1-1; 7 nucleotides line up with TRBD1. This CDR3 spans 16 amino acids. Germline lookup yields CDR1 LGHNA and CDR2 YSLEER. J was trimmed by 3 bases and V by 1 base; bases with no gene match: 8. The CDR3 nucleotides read TGCGCCAGCAGCCAAGGTAGGGGACAGAGACACACTGAAGCTTTCTTT. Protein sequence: CASSQGRGQRHTEAFF.

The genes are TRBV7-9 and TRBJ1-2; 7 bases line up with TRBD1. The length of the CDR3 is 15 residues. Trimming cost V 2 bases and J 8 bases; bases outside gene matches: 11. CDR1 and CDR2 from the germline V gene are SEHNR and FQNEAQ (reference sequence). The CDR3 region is CASSLTGQLRGGYTF. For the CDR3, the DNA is TGTGCCAGCAGCTTAACGGGACAGTTACGCGGGGGCTACACCTTC.